This TCR beta chain appears in the sequencing data of a study of cytomegalovirus exposure and HLA in healthy donors. General observations from the study: The authors later linked a missense DCLRE1C variant to TCR beta V- and J-gene trimming. TCR beta sequences reportedly predicted the HLA-A and HLA-B alleles of most subjects accurately.

J lost 0 bases, V lost 2 bases, and 3 bases had no gene match. Germline V gene data show CDR1 as SGHTA and CDR2 as FQGTGA. The CDR3 contains 16 residues. On this clone itself: What it binds is unknown.

Donors were ostensibly healthy at sampling, although undocumented immune exposures were probable. PCR employed 60 Vbeta and 13 Jbeta primers. Using immunoSEQ multiplex PCR, the repertoire was profiled, and TCRdb retains in-frame clones only, with some absent. The data show more than 140,000 clones, roughly 77% seen once. The sequence came from a man in his forties or fifties in good health and CMV-seronegative. The material sequenced was PBMCs. This chain uses TRBV7-3 with TRBJ2-2; 7 nucleotides line up with TRBD1. The CDR3 here is CASSLHGTANTGELFF. CDR3 nucleotides: TGTGCCAGCAGCTTACACGGGACAGCGAACACCGGGGAGCTGTTTTTT.